Listed here are 17 T cell receptor beta chains from one sample, sequenced in a study of shared clonotypes between healthy human individuals. Profiled with immunoSEQ multiplex PCR; TCRdb holds only in-frame clones, not every one. The data contain about 500,000 clones, 70% to 80% of them singletons. The source material was PBMCs. The origin of the receptors is a woman in her thirties or forties in good health. Some clones in this sample may be carry-over from other donors' samples.

This sequence joins TRBV5-1 and TRBJ2-6; a weak D match, TRBD2 (6 bases). The CDR3 extends over 16 amino acids. Germline CDR1 and CDR2: SGHRS and YFSETQ. Between the trimmed V and J ends, which lost 0 bases and 3 bases, there was a span of 10 bases. The CDR3 nucleotides read TGCGCCAGCAGCTTGGGGCAGGGAGGTGGGGCCAACGTCCTGACTTTC. It yields the protein CASSLGQGGGANVLTF.

The V gene is TRBV11-1, the J gene TRBJ2-1, with 11 bases identical to TRBD2. Per the germline V gene, CDR1 is SGHAT and CDR2 is FQDESV (reference sequence). V shed 2 bases, J shed 11 bases, and the junction held 11 bases outside the gene matches. This CDR3 comprises 16 residues. Written as DNA, the CDR3 is TGTGCCAGCAGCTTACCGGGACTAGCGGACCCTACCCAGCAGTTCTTC. This gives the protein CASSLPGLADPTQQFF.

This chain joins TRBV6-4 and TRBJ2-2; D is perhaps TRBD2 (6 bases). CDR1 and CDR2 from the germline V gene are MRHNA and SNTAGT. Trimming shortened V by 3 bases and J by 6 bases, and 11 bases separated the two germline ends. The CDR3 sequence is 14 residues long. The CDR3 sequence: CASSDDGGAGELFF. In nucleotides, the CDR3 is TGTGCCAGCAGTGATGACGGCGGGGCCGGGGAGCTGTTTTTT.

In nucleotides, the CDR3 is TGTGCCAGCAGCCAAGGACAGATTCGAAACACTGAAGCTTTCTTT. Translation gives CASSQGQIRNTEAFF. The V and J genes are TRBV14 and TRBJ1-1; TRBD1 might be the D (5 bases). V was pared by 1 base and J by 2 bases, with 11 bases between. Looked up from germline, CDR1 is SGHDN and CDR2 is FVKESK. The CDR3 is 15 amino acids.

The rearrangement links TRBV27 to TRBJ2-3; D is perhaps TRBD2 (6 bases). The CDR3 consists of 14 residues. Germline CDR1 is MNHEY and CDR2 is SMNVEV (reference sequence). V lost 5 bases and J 6 bases, leaving 15 bases between the germline ends. This CDR3 is CASSPRGVADTQYF. The CDR3 DNA is TGTGCCAGCAGTCCGCGGGGAGTAGCGGATACGCAGTATTTT.

The chain has TRBV10-2 and TRBJ2-3; a weak D match, TRBD1 (6 bases). Trimming cost V 6 bases and J 4 bases, with 14 bases left between them. The V gene's germline CDR1 is WSHSY and CDR2 SAAADI. The CDR3 is 14 amino acids. CDR3 sequence: CASRGALPPDTQYF. Here the CDR3 DNA reads TGCGCCAGCAGGGGGGCCCTACCCCCAGATACGCAGTATTTT.

The chain recombines TRBV28 with TRBJ2-1; TRBD2 aligns across 10 bases. Unmatched junction bases numbered 6, after V lost 3 bases and J lost 4 bases. The V gene's germline CDR1 is MDHEN and CDR2 SYDVKM. This CDR3 contains 16 residues. CDR3 nucleotide sequence: TGTGCCAGCAGTTTTCCTGCTAGCGGGAGTTACAATGAGCAGTTCTTC. As protein: CASSFPASGSYNEQFF.

V usage is TRBV10-2 and J usage is TRBJ2-3, with 9 nucleotides matching TRBD1. Germline lookup yields CDR1 WSHSY and CDR2 SAAADI. Unmatched junction bases numbered 6, after V lost 7 bases and J lost 4 bases. The CDR3 totals 14 residues. Here the CDR3 DNA reads TGCGCCAGCAAATTGGACAGGGGTCCAGATACGCAGTATTTT. This sequence encodes CASKLDRGPDTQYF.

Concerning this clone itself: A much larger clone lies a single base off, so this may be a read error. The same CDR3 can be traced to other DNA sequences in this sample. The gene calls are TRBV29-1 and TRBJ2-5; weak D call: TRBD1 (6 bases). This CDR3 spans 14 amino acids. Germline values: CDR1 SQVTM, CDR2 ANQGSEA. CDR3 coding DNA: TGTAGCGTTGAAGAAGGGACAATCCAAGAGACCCAGTACTTC. Translating it yields CSVEEGTIQETQYF.

This chain connects TRBV27 to TRBJ2-7; 10 nucleotides align to TRBD2. This CDR3 has 13 amino acids. Germline V gene lookup returns CDR1 MNHEY and CDR2 SMNVEV (reference sequence). After removal of 6 bases from V and 7 bases from J, the junction contained 6 bases not matched to a gene. This CDR3 reads CASRWTSGFEQYF. The CDR3 region has the DNA TGTGCCAGCAGATGGACTAGCGGCTTTGAGCAGTACTTC.

About this clone itself: A far larger clone is a single base away, which makes a read error likely. Likely a read error: the CDR3 ends without its conserved phenylalanine or tryptophan. J is TRBJ2-7 and V is TRBV18; D is unresolved. Germline V gene sequence: CDR1 KGHSH, CDR2 LQKENI. The CDR3 has 13 residues. Trimming left V 2 bases short and J 5 bases short, with 10 bases between. The CDR3 DNA reads TGTGCCAGCTCACCAGGGCCTCTCAACGAGCAGTACCTC. Translation: CASSPGPLNEQYL.

A word on this clone: With only one base between it and a far larger clone, this is likely a read error. The same CDR3 can be traced to other DNA sequences in this sample. This rearrangement joins TRBV7-9 to TRBJ2-1, with TRBD1 as a possible D gene (6 bases). The CDR3 runs to 13 residues. Looked up from germline, CDR1 is SEHNR and CDR2 is FQNEAQ (reference sequence). V lost 1 base and J 12 bases, leaving 13 bases between the germline ends. The CDR3 spells CASSLGGPSLQFF. For the CDR3, the DNA is TGTGCCAGCAGCTTAGGGGGGCCATCGTTGCAGTTCTTC.

The J gene is TRBJ2-3, the V gene TRBV19; TRBD2 matches 12 bases. V shed 8 bases, J shed 3 bases, and the junction held 6 bases outside the gene matches. The CDR3 sequence is 15 residues long. Germline CDR1 reads LNHDA; CDR2 reads SQIVND (reference sequence). CDR3 protein: CASRLAGARTDTQYF. The CDR3 DNA reads TGTGCCAGTCGACTAGCGGGAGCCCGGACAGATACGCAGTATTTT.

As to this clone: A far larger clone is one base from this, pointing to a likely read error. Other DNA variants within this sample encode the same CDR3. The chain uses TRBV30 and TRBJ1-2, with 8 positions matching TRBD1. V lost 3 bases, J lost 8 bases, and 11 bases stayed unmatched. The CDR3 totals 14 residues. Germline CDR1 reads GTSNPN; CDR2 reads SVGIG (reference sequence). CDR3 sequence reads: CAWSVGQGARGYTF. DNA for the CDR3: TGTGCCTGGAGCGTAGGGCAGGGGGCACGGGGCTACACCTTC.

The chain uses TRBV7-9 and TRBJ1-1; 9 positions match TRBD1. From germline, CDR1 is SEHNR and CDR2 FQNEAQ (reference sequence). The CDR3 length is 15 residues. J was trimmed by 6 bases and V by 5 bases; bases with no gene match: 10. CDR3 bases: TGTGCCAGCAGCGCCTACAGGGGGCGCGACCCTGAAGCTTTCTTT. It yields the protein CASSAYRGRDPEAFF. Looking up the rest from reference TRBV7-9 and TRBJ1-1 gives the full variable domain: DTGVSQNPRHKITKRGQNVTFRCDPISEHNRLYWYRQTLGQGPEFLTYFQNEAQLEKSRLLSDRFSAERPKGSFSTLEIQRTEQGDSAMYLCASSAYRGRDPEAFFGQGTRLTVV.

This chain uses TRBV7-3 with TRBJ2-3; 7 nucleotides align to TRBD1. The ends lost 5 bases at V and 4 bases at J; junction bases unmatched: 9. Germline V CDR1 and CDR2: SGHTA, FQGTGA. CDR3 size: 15 residues. The chain's CDR3 is CASSKGGIGADTQYF. The CDR3, as DNA: TGTGCCAGCAGCAAAGGGGGCATTGGAGCAGATACGCAGTATTTT.

This clone was found a few times. The chain employs TRBV4-1 and TRBJ2-5, with no clear D. Per the germline V gene, CDR1 is MGHRA and CDR2 is YSYEKL. The CDR3 contains 13 residues. V shed 4 bases and J shed 3 bases, with 9 bases lying between them. The CDR3 region has the DNA TGCGCCAGCAGCCGTCCCGGTAAAGAGACCCAGTACTTC. Translated: CASSRPGKETQYF.